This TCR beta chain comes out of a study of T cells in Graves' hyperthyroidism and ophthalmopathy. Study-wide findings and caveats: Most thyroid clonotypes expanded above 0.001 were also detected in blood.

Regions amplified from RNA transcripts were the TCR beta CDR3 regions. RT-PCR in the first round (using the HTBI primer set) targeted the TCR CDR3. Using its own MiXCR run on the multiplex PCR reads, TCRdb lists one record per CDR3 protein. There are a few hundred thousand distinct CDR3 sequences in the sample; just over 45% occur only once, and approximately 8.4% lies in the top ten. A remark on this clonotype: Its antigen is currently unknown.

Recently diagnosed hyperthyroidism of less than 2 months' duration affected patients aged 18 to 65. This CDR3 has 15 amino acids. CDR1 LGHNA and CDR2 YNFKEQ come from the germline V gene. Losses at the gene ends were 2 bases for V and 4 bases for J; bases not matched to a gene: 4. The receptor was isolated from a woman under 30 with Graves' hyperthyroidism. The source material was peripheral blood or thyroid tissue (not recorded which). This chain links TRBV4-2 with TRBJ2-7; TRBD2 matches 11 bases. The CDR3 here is CASSQTTSGSYEQYF. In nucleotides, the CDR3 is TGTGCCAGCAGCCAAACAACTAGCGGGAGTTACGAGCAGTACTTC.